This TCR beta chain was identified in a study of CD8 T cells in Susac syndrome (dated by TCRdb to 2018 to 2020). In the study overall: Repertoire sequencing was used to test whether CD8+ T cell activation and differentiation in Susac syndrome was antigen driven. The study compared CD8+ T cell repertoire clonality among roughly eleven healthy donors, around 14 Susac syndrome patients and 15 or so multiple sclerosis patients.

Turning to this clonotype: Its antigen is still unknown. Nothing much larger sits one base from this clone, and base qualities are not available.

The investigation overall reported the following: The number of individuals in the TCR sequencing and HLA analysis was acknowledged as relatively small.

V is reduced by 3 bases and J by 5 bases, leaving a spacing of 11 bases between them. From the germline V gene (reference sequence), CDR1 is LNHDA and CDR2 is SQIVND. The CDR3 runs 13 amino acids, cysteine and phenylalanine included. The sequence is cut down to CDR3 DNA, 39 bases in frame from base 1. Peripheral blood CD8+ and CD4+ T cells from healthy donors, Susac syndrome patients and multiple sclerosis patients were profiled by high-throughput TCR beta sequencing. The multiple sclerosis controls were treatment-naive patients who had stable or active relapsing-remitting disease and met the revised McDonald criteria. Bulk CD8+ and CD4+ T cells were purified by magnetic negative isolation, whereas CD8+ TEMRA cells were enriched by FACS. Blood was drawn into EDTA tubes, processed within 24 hours, and PBMCs were isolated by density gradient centrifugation. PBMCs intended for TCR sequencing were frozen in liquid nitrogen and were later thawed in a 37 degrees C water bath. Purity of sorted or isolated CD4+, CD8+ and CD8+ TEMRA cells was at least 90%.

RNA was extracted using the RNeasy kit, and roughly 0.5 to 1 ug of the RNA was reverse transcribed with random hexamers. The immunoSEQ multiplex PCR assay, covering 54 Vbeta and 13 Jbeta segments, was used to amplify TCR beta CDR3 regions. To correct PCR amplification bias, a synthetic template baseline was used for both primer optimization and computational correction. Processing in the source paper ran as follows. Reads were annotated to V, D and J genes according to IMGT and were analyzed with immunoSEQ Analyzer, with only productive sequences retained. To calculate clonality, Shannon entropy was normalized by log2 of the number of productive unique sequences and then subtracted from one. Public and private clones were assessed among the 100 most prevalent clones of each patient and control. Susac-specific clones were defined as absent from healthy and MS cohorts, approximately 1,000 published viral clones and other ImmuneACCESS disease sequences. In-frame beta chains were kept once TCRdb had trimmed the public reads at Q25 with fastp and called clones with MiXCR. Rows with a matching CDR3 protein are joined into one entry that keeps the most common DNA and genes. The authors' filters were not applied to this entry. For this sample there are about 150,000 distinct CDR3 sequences; about 94% appear just once. The top ten hold roughly 0.19% of the sample.

The chain is encoded by TRBV19 joined to TRBJ2-7; the D gene is not confidently resolved. What was sequenced was CD8+ T cells from PBMCs. This receptor was identified in a human donor with multiple sclerosis. The DNA sequence is TGTGCCAGTAGTATTCCTCCCGGGCACGAGCAGTACTTC. This gives the protein CASSIPPGHEQYF.